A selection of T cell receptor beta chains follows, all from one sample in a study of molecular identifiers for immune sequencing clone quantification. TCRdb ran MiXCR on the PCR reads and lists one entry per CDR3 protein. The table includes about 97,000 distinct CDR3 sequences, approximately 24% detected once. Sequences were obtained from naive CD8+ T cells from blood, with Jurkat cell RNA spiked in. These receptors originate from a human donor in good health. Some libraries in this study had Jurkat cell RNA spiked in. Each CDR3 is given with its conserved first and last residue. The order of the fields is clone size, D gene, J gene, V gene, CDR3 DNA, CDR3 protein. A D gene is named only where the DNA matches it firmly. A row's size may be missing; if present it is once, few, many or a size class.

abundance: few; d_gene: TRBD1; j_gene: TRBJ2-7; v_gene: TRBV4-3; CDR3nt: TGCGCCAGCAGCCAAAATATCGGTCCGGGACAGGGCCACGAGCAGTACTTC; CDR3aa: CASSQNIGPGQGHEQYF
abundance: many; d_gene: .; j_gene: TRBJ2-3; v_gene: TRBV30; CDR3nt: TGTGCCTGGAGTGTCTGGGGTGCAGATACGCAGTATTTT; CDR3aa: CAWSVWGADTQYF
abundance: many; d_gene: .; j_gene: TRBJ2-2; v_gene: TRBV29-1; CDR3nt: TGCACCTTTTCTGGCGGGTACGGCACCGGGGAGCTGTTTTTT; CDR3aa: CTFSGGYGTGELFF
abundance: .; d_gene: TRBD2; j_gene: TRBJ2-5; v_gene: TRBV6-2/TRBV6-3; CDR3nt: TGTATCAGTGACCGCGGCGGGAGTGTAGAGACCCAGTACTTC; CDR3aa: CISDRGGSVETQYF
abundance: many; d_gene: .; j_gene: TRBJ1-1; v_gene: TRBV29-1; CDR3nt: TGCAGCTCCGTGAGGACAAACACTGAAGCTTTCTTT; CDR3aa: CSSVRTNTEAFF
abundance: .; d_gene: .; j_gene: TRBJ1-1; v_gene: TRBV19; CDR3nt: TGTGCCAGTAGTAATACAGGAGTGAACACTGAAGCTTTCTTT; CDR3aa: CASSNTGVNTEAFF
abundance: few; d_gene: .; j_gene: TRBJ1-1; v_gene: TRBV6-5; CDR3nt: TGTGCCAGCAGTTACTCGGGAGAAACTGAAGCTTTCTTT; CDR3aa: CASSYSGETEAFF
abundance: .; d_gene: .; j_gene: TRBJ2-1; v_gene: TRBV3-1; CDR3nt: TGTGCCAGCAGCCAAGAATTCCTAACTAATGAGCAGTTCTTC; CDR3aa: CASSQEFLTNEQFF
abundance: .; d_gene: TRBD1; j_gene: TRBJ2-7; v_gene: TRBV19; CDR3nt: TGTGCCAGTAGAACCACGGACAGGGGGCCTCCCTACGAGCAGTACTTC; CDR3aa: CASRTTDRGPPYEQYF
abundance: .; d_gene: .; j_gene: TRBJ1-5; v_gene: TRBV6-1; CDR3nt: TGTGCCAGCAGTGAAGTCTACCGGGACGCTCAGCCCCAGCATTTT; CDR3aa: CASSEVYRDAQPQHF
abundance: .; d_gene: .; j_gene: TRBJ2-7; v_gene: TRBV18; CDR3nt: TGTGCCAGCTCACCACCGGGGGTTAACGAGCAGTACTTC; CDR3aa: CASSPPGVNEQYF
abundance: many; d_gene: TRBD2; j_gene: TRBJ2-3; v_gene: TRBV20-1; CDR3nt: TGCAGTGCTAGAGCCAGCGGGAGTTATACGCAGTATTTT; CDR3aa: CSARASGSYTQYF
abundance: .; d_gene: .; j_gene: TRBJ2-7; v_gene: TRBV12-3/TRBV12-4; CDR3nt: TGTGCCAGCAGTGGAGACCAGGGGTTCCACGAGCAGTACTTC; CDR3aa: CASSGDQGFHEQYF
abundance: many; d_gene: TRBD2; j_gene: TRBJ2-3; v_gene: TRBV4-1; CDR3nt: TGCGCCAGCAGCCAAAGATCCTTCGGGGGGTTGCTCCAACACACAGATACGCAGTATTTT; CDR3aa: CASSQRSFGGLLQHTDTQYF
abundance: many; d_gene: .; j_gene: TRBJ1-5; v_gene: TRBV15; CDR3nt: TGTGCCACCAGCAGAGATCGTGGGCCTCAGCCCCAGCATTTT; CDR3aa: CATSRDRGPQPQHF
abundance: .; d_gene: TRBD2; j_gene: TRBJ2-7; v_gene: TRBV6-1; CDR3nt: TGTGCCAGCAGTGAATGGACTAGCGGGGGGATTTACGAGCAGTACTTC; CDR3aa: CASSEWTSGGIYEQYF
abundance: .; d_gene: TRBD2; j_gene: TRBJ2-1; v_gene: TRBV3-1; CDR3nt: TGTGCCAGCAGCCAAGATGGGACTAGCGGGTCTAGCTCCTACAATGAGCAGTTCTTC; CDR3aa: CASSQDGTSGSSSYNEQFF
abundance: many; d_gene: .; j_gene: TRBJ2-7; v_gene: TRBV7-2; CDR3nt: TGTGCCAGCAGCCCGCCTCATTTGGGGCAGGTCGACTACGAGCAGTACTTC; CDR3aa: CASSPPHLGQVDYEQYF
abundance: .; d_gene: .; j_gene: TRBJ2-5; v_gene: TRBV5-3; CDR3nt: TGTGCCAGCAGCTTCAGGGACTACCAAGAGACCCAGTACTTC; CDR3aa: CASSFRDYQETQYF
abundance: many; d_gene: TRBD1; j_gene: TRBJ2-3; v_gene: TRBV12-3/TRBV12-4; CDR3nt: TGTGCCAGCAGAGGGATGGGACAGGTTAGCACAGATACGCAGTATTTT; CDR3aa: CASRGMGQVSTDTQYF
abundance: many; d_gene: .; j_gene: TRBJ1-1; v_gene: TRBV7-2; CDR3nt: TGTGCCAGCAGCTTAGTTCCAGGGGCTGAAGCTTTCTTT; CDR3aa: CASSLVPGAEAFF
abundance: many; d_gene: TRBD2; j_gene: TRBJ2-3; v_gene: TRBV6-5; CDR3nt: TGTGCCAGCAGTTTACGACCGGGACTAGGATCAGATACGCAGTATTTT; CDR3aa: CASSLRPGLGSDTQYF